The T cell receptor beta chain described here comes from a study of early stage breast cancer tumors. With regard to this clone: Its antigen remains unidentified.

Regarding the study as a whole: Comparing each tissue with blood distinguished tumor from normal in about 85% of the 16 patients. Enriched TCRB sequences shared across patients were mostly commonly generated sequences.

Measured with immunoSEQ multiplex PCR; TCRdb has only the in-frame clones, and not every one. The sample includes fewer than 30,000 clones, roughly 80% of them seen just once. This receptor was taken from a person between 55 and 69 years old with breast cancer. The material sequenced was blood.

The CDR3: CASSLGPLGGRQDTQYF. In nucleotides, the CDR3 is TGTGCCAGCAGCTTAGGTCCCCTCGGGGGGAGACAAGATACGCAGTATTTT. The chain employs TRBV7-2 and TRBJ2-3; 7 bases fit TRBD2. The length of the CDR3 is 17 residues. In germline, CDR1 is SGHTA, CDR2 FQGNSA. J gave up 5 bases and V 1 base, and 12 bases lay outside the gene matches.